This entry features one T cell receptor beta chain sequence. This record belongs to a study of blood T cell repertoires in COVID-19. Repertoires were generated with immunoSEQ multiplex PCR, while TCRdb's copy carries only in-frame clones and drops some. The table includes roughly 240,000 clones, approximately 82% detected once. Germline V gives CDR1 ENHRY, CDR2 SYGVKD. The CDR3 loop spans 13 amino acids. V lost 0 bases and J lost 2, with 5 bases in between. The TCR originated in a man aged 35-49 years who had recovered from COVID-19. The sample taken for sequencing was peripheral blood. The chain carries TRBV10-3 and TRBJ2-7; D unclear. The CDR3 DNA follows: TGTGCCATCAGTGAGTCCCCCACCTACGAGCAGTACTTC. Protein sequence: CAISESPTYEQYF.